These 8 T cell receptor beta chains were sequenced from one sample in a study of blood T cell repertoires in COVID-19 (TCRdb year 2020). Libraries were built with the immunoSEQ multiplex PCR assay. Held by TCRdb, this immuneACCESS table contains in-frame sequences only and omits some clones. Under half of the omission traces to an unresolved V gene where checked; the cause of the rest is unknown. The sample has approximately 470,000 clones on record, about nine tenths of them singletons. The ten largest account for roughly 0.7% of the sample. Sequencing was carried out using PBMCs or T cells enriched from blood (not recorded which). The source is a woman under 30 who had recovered from COVID-19.

This clone was found a few times. V usage is TRBV28 and J usage is TRBJ1-1, with D perhaps TRBD1 (5 bases). V lost 5 bases, J lost 0 bases, and 16 bases lay in between. The CDR3 contains 16 residues. Germline loops: CDR1 MDHEN, CDR2 SYDVKM. Here the CDR3 DNA reads TGTGCCAGCAGTCTGAACATACTGACAGTGAACACTGAAGCTTTCTTT. The encoded protein is CASSLNILTVNTEAFF.

V and J are TRBV6-1 and TRBJ1-1; TRBD1 is a possible D gene (5 bases). Germline V CDR1 and CDR2: MNHNS, SASEGT. This CDR3 is 14 amino acids long. V lost 3 bases to trimming and J lost 1 base, with 9 bases between them. CDR3 protein: CASSEVTENTEAFF. The CDR3, as DNA: TGTGCCAGCAGTGAGGTGACAGAGAACACTGAAGCTTTCTTT.

The rearrangement links TRBV3-1 (or the pseudogene TRBV3-2) to TRBJ2-3; TRBD1 is a possible D gene (6 bases). Germline CDR1 reads LGHDT; CDR2 reads YNNKEL (reference sequence). The CDR3 contains 12 residues. With 4 bases removed from V and 9 bases from J, the gap between germline ends came to 11 bases. Written as DNA, the CDR3 is TGTGCCAGCAGCCTACAGGGACGGACGCAGTATTTT. Residues: CASSLQGRTQYF.

The V gene is TRBV21-1, the J gene TRBJ2-3; the DNA was not used to check the table's D call, TRBD1. TRBV21-1 is an annotated pseudogene. The CDR3 totals 17 residues. The CDR3 region is CASSKVGTGGKADTQYF. DNA of the CDR3: TGTGCCAGCAGCAAAGTGGGGACAGGGGGTAAGGCAGATACGCAGTATTTT.

The V gene is TRBV15, the J gene TRBJ2-2, with a possible D match to TRBD1 (6 bases). The CDR3 is 13 residues long. V was pared by 6 bases and J by 5 bases, with 10 bases between. CDR1 and CDR2 from the germline V gene are LNHNV and YYDKDF (reference sequence). The CDR3 reads CATSIRGTGELFF. The CDR3, as DNA: TGTGCCACCAGTATCAGGGGAACCGGGGAGCTGTTTTTT. Complete variable domain (other parts from reference TRBV15 and TRBJ2-2): DAMVIQNPRYQVTQFGKPVTLSCSQTLNHNVMYWYQQKSSQAPKLLFHYYDKDFNNEADTPDNFQSRRPNTSFCFLDIRSPGLGDTAMYLCATSIRGTGELFFGEGSRLTVL.

This chain links TRBV30 with TRBJ2-7; D gene uncertain. The CDR3 covers 12 residues. Germline V gene lookup returns CDR1 GTSNPN and CDR2 SVGIG (reference sequence). Trimming took off 2 bases at V and 2 bases at J, with 7 bases between the two ends. The CDR3 DNA reads as TGTGCCTGGAGTTCTGGCCCCTACGAGCAGTACTTC. Its translation: CAWSSGPYEQYF.

The chain couples TRBV5-1 to TRBJ2-1, with TRBD1 matching 7 bases. This CDR3 has 14 residues. The V segment lost 4 bases and the J segment 8 bases; nucleotides outside the gene matches: 9. Germline V gives CDR1 SGHRS, CDR2 YFSETQ. CDR3 amino acids: CASSLETGKHEQFF. The CDR3 DNA reads as TGCGCCAGCAGCCTCGAGACAGGGAAGCATGAGCAGTTCTTC.

The rearrangement uses TRBV9 and TRBJ1-2, with a weak D call TRBD1 (5 bases). V was trimmed by 3 bases and J by 6 bases, leaving 12 bases between them. CDR3 length: 13 residues. The germline gives CDR1 SGDLS, CDR2 YYNGEE. The CDR3 DNA follows: TGTGCCAGCAGCGGCCCAGGGAATAATGGCTACACCTTC. Amino acid sequence: CASSGPGNNGYTF. Full variable domain (missing parts from reference TRBV9 and TRBJ1-2): DSGVTQTPKHLITATGQRVTLRCSPRSGDLSVYWYQQSLDQGLQFLIQYYNGEERAKGNILERFSAQQFPDLHSELNLSSLELGDSALYFCASSGPGNNGYTFGSGTRLTVV.